This is a list of T cell receptor beta chains from one sample in a study of T cell responses to AZD1222 COVID-19 vaccine. The repertoire was sequenced with immunoSEQ multiplex PCR; TCRdb's copy has only in-frame clones and lacks some. The data contain tens of thousands of clones, 85% to 90% of them singletons. The starting material was peripheral blood, obtained on day 0 of MenACWY control vaccination. The receptors shown here come from an adult in good health. Both conserved end residues are part of each CDR3. D genes are given only for firm matches. Clone size is given for some rows only: seen once, a few or many times, or a class if the clone is expanded.

D gene,clone size,J gene,V gene,CDR3 protein,CDR3 DNA
TRBD1,NA,TRBJ1-1,TRBV19,CASSSRTGGRNTEAFF,TGTGCCAGTAGTTCACGGACAGGGGGCAGGAACACTGAAGCTTTCTTT
NA,NA,TRBJ2-1,TRBV3-1/TRBV3-2,CASSQVRNEQFF,TGTGCCAGCAGCCAAGTCCGGAATGAGCAGTTCTTC
NA,NA,TRBJ1-4,TRBV28,CASIDSGSNEKLFF,TGTGCCAGCATTGATTCAGGGTCTAATGAAAAACTGTTTTTT
NA,NA,TRBJ1-2,TRBV19,CASRMDSLNYGYTF,TGTGCCAGTAGGATGGACAGCCTTAACTATGGCTACACCTTC
NA,NA,TRBJ1-5,TRBV6-1,CASSEFRQGDQPQHF,TGTGCCAGCAGTGAATTTAGGCAGGGTGATCAGCCCCAGCATTTT
NA,NA,TRBJ1-2,TRBV18,CASSTTRGGYTF,TGTGCCAGCTCTACCACAAGGGGTGGCTACACCTTC
NA,few,TRBJ1-5,TRBV10-3,CAISEQGSNQPQHF,TGTGCCATCAGTGAACAGGGATCCAATCAGCCCCAGCATTTT
NA,few,TRBJ2-1,TRBV5-5,CASSYNRDSYNEQFF,TGTGCCAGCAGCTATAACAGGGACTCCTACAATGAGCAGTTCTTC
NA,NA,TRBJ2-2,TRBV7-8,CASSLRDPTGELFF,TGTGCCAGCAGCTTAAGGGACCCCACCGGGGAGCTGTTTTTT
TRBD2,NA,TRBJ2-1,TRBV19,CASSIWTSGIYNEQFF,TGTGCCAGTAGTATATGGACTAGCGGGATCTACAATGAGCAGTTCTTC
TRBD2,NA,TRBJ2-1,TRBV10-1,CASTSGTSGSYEQFF,TGCGCCAGCACCTCCGGGACTAGCGGGAGCTATGAGCAGTTCTTC
TRBD2,NA,TRBJ2-1,TRBV10-1,CASSDRRGLAGVDEQFF,TGCGCCAGCAGTGATAGGAGAGGACTAGCGGGAGTGGATGAGCAGTTCTTC
NA,once,TRBJ2-5,TRBV3-1/TRBV3-2,CASSQGLTRGGETQYF,TGTGCCAGCAGCCAAGGTCTGACTAGGGGAGGTGAGACCCAGTACTTC
TRBD1,NA,TRBJ2-3,TRBV7-9,CASSLNRGRSADTQYF,TGTGCCAGCAGCTTAAATAGGGGGCGAAGTGCAGATACGCAGTATTTT
NA,NA,TRBJ2-2,TRBV6-5,CASSYDRAIGELFF,TGTGCCAGCAGTTACGACAGAGCTATAGGGGAGCTGTTTTTT
TRBD2,NA,TRBJ2-2,TRBV7-2,CASSRTGTSGTGELFF,TGTGCCAGCAGTAGAACCGGGACTAGCGGGACCGGGGAGCTGTTTTTT
NA,NA,TRBJ1-1,TRBV7-9,CASSSQLPEAFF,TGTGCCAGCAGCTCCCAATTGCCTGAAGCTTTCTTT
TRBD2,NA,TRBJ2-7,TRBV11-2,CASSLGSGSSYEQYF,TGTGCCAGCAGCTTAGGTAGCGGGAGCTCCTACGAGCAGTACTTC
TRBD1,NA,TRBJ1-2,TRBV12-3/TRBV12-4,CASRWTGVGYTF,TGTGCCAGCAGATGGACAGGGGTTGGCTACACCTTC
TRBD1,NA,TRBJ1-1,TRBV29-1,CSGYRGQNTEAFF,TGCAGCGGCTACAGGGGGCAGAACACTGAAGCTTTCTTT
NA,NA,TRBJ1-3,TRBV30,CAWSVRGVGNTIYF,TGTGCCTGGAGTGTAAGGGGAGTAGGAAACACCATATATTTT
NA,NA,TRBJ2-2,TRBV7-8,CASNLPALGELFF,TGTGCCAGCAACTTACCCGCTCTCGGGGAGCTGTTTTTT
TRBD2,NA,TRBJ2-3,TRBV9,CASSVVGTKGDTQYF,TGTGCCAGCAGCGTAGTTGGGACTAAGGGAGATACGCAGTATTTT
NA,NA,TRBJ2-1,TRBV11-2,CASSLDNEQFF,TGTGCCAGCAGCTTGGACAATGAGCAGTTCTTC
NA,NA,TRBJ1-1,TRBV5-1,CASSSSVLHTEAFF,TGCGCCAGCAGCTCCAGTGTGTTACACACTGAAGCTTTCTTT
NA,NA,TRBJ1-2,TRBV7-9,CASSLEGTGYTF,TGTGCCAGCAGCTTAGAGGGGACTGGCTACACCTTC
NA,NA,TRBJ1-5,TRBV15,CATSRDRQAGPYSNQPQHF,TGTGCCACCAGCAGAGATCGGCAGGCAGGGCCTTATAGCAATCAGCCCCAGCATTTT
NA,NA,TRBJ2-7,TRBV7-2,CASSPDRQRYEQYF,TGTGCCAGCAGTCCCGATCGACAGCGATACGAGCAGTACTTC
NA,NA,TRBJ1-5,TRBV21-1,CASSQQGLYSNQPQHF,TGTGCCAGCAGCCAACAGGGGCTGTATAGCAATCAGCCCCAGCATTTT
NA,NA,TRBJ2-5,TRBV5-1,CASSLGGGDQETQYF,TGCGCCAGCAGCTTGGGAGGGGGAGACCAAGAGACCCAGTACTTC
NA,NA,TRBJ2-5,TRBV3-1/TRBV3-2,CASSQGLQETQYF,TGTGCCAGCAGCCAGGGACTCCAAGAGACCCAGTACTTC
NA,NA,TRBJ1-5,TRBV5-1,CASSSNGGFNQPQHF,TGCGCCAGCAGCTCTAATGGGGGTTTCAACCAGCCCCAGCATTTT
TRBD1,NA,TRBJ1-2,TRBV5-1,CASTRTGDGYTF,TGCGCCAGTACCCGGACAGGGGACGGCTACACCTTC
NA,once,TRBJ1-3,TRBV7-9,CASSTRGMAGNTIYF,TGTGCCAGCAGCACCAGGGGTATGGCTGGAAACACCATATATTTT
NA,NA,TRBJ1-4,TRBV7-9,CASSLPVGDGGNEKLFF,TGTGCCAGCAGCTTGCCGGTAGGGGACGGAGGTAATGAAAAACTGTTTTTT
TRBD1,NA,TRBJ2-2,TRBV6-1,CASSDRGLYTGELFF,TGTGCCAGCAGTGACAGGGGGCTGTACACCGGGGAGCTGTTTTTT
TRBD2,NA,TRBJ2-2,TRBV7-6,CASSLSSSGRTGELFF,TGTGCCAGCAGCTTAAGCTCTAGCGGGCGCACCGGGGAGCTGTTTTTT
NA,NA,TRBJ2-7,TRBV7-6,CASSSSGVEQYF,TGTGCCAGCAGCTCTTCAGGGGTTGAGCAGTACTTC
TRBD2,NA,TRBJ2-7,TRBV5-1,CASSLELTGGKPYEQYF,TGCGCCAGCAGCTTGGAGCTGACGGGAGGTAAACCCTACGAGCAGTACTTC
TRBD1,NA,TRBJ1-1,TRBV9,CASSGQGRRTEAFF,TGTGCCAGCAGCGGACAGGGGCGACGGACTGAAGCTTTCTTT
TRBD1,NA,TRBJ2-7,TRBV25-1,CASSADPDRDYEQYF,TGTGCCAGCAGTGCAGACCCAGACAGGGACTACGAGCAGTACTTC
TRBD2,NA,TRBJ2-7,TRBV11-2,CASSIPGLAGPRQYF,TGTGCCAGCAGCATCCCCGGACTAGCGGGCCCACGTCAGTACTTC
TRBD1,few,TRBJ2-7,TRBV6-5,CASRGTGFAYEQYF,TGTGCCAGCAGAGGGACAGGGTTTGCCTACGAGCAGTACTTC
NA,NA,TRBJ2-1,TRBV7-2,CASTPLETYNEQFF,TGTGCCAGCACCCCACTAGAAACCTACAATGAGCAGTTCTTC
NA,NA,TRBJ2-1,TRBV28,CASSFSGPYNEQFF,TGTGCCAGCAGTTTTTCCGGACCCTACAATGAGCAGTTCTTC
NA,NA,TRBJ2-2,TRBV19,CASSMRGPTNTGELFF,TGTGCCAGTAGTATGCGGGGCCCCACGAACACCGGGGAGCTGTTTTTT
NA,NA,TRBJ2-1,TRBV7-9,CASSGAGHNEQFF,TGTGCCAGCAGCGGGGCGGGTCACAATGAGCAGTTCTTC
NA,NA,TRBJ1-1,TRBV7-9,CASSLGKNTEAFF,TGTGCCAGCAGCTTAGGTAAGAACACTGAAGCTTTCTTT
NA,NA,TRBJ1-1,TRBV2,CASSPPRVMNTEAFF,TGTGCCAGCAGCCCCCCCAGGGTGATGAACACTGAAGCTTTCTTT
TRBD1,NA,TRBJ1-2,TRBV5-1,CASSLIQGANYGYTF,TGCGCCAGCAGCTTGATCCAGGGGGCTAACTATGGCTACACCTTC
NA,NA,TRBJ2-5,TRBV5-4,CASSLVGTPQETQYF,TGTGCCAGCAGCTTGGTAGGGACTCCCCAAGAGACCCAGTACTTC
TRBD1,NA,TRBJ2-7,TRBV30,CAWKTAGTGGINEQYF,TGTGCCTGGAAGACAGCCGGGACAGGGGGCATCAACGAGCAGTACTTC
TRBD2,once,TRBJ2-1,TRBV5-1,CASSLIGRDNEQFF,TGCGCCAGCAGCTTGATTGGGAGGGACAATGAGCAGTTCTTC